These 23 T cell receptor beta chains originate from one sample sequenced in a study of blood T cells in healthy people across ages. Together with a sample-barcoded 5' primer, a J-beta primer mix was included in a second PCR lasting about 7 to 11 cycles. TCRdb re-derived calls from the 5' RACE reads in MiXCR, one entry per CDR3 protein. The table includes roughly 800,000 distinct CDR3 sequences, about 25% detected once. This sample also belongs to another study, concerning T cells of mothers and their children.

Material for sequencing was blood. The receptors were gathered from a boy younger than 18 in good health.

The chain has TRBV27 and TRBJ1-1; 8 nucleotides match TRBD1. Germline loops: CDR1 MNHEY, CDR2 SMNVEV (reference sequence). Trimming took 4 bases from V and 4 from J; bases not matched to a gene: 11. This CDR3 has 16 amino acids. CDR3 bases: TGTGCCAGCAGTTCGGGACAGGTCCTACGTATCACTGAAGCTTTCTTT. As protein: CASSSGQVLRITEAFF.

The chain recombines TRBV12-3 or TRBV12-4 with TRBJ2-1, with D unclear. CDR3 length: 9 amino acids. The V end lost 11 bases, the J end lost 5 bases, and 4 bases lay between the germline ends. The CDR3 sequence: CAGNNEQFF. Written as DNA, the CDR3 is TGTGCCGGCAACAATGAGCAGTTCTTC.

The rearrangement joins TRBV28 to TRBJ2-5, with 9 bases that match TRBD2. V lost 7 bases, J lost 5 bases, and 17 bases stayed unmatched. CDR1 and CDR2 (germline): MDHEN, SYDVKM. This CDR3 spans 17 amino acids. The CDR3 reads CASTTPLAGDPVETQYF. Written as DNA, the CDR3 is TGTGCCAGCACCACTCCACTAGCGGGTGACCCCGTGGAGACCCAGTACTTC.

J is TRBJ2-5 and V is TRBV11-2, with TRBD2 as a possible D gene (5 bases). The J call is doubtful: the DNA matches TRBJ2-7 better. CDR1 SGHAT and CDR2 FQNNGV come from the germline V gene. The CDR3 is made up of 17 amino acids. CDR3 amino acids: CASSLDPALEVSYEQYF. CDR3 bases: TGTGCCAGCAGCTTAGATCCCGCACTAGAGGTCTCCTACGAGCAGTACTTC.

This chain joins TRBV6-6 and TRBJ1-4, with D possibly being TRBD1 (5 bases). This CDR3 comprises 14 residues. Per germline, CDR1 MNHNY and CDR2 SVGAGI (reference sequence). V was cut by 4 bases and J by 8 bases, with 14 bases left in between. The chain's CDR3 is CASSFTGPGEKLFF. The CDR3 bases are TGTGCCAGCAGTTTTACCGGCCCAGGGGAAAAACTGTTTTTT.

The chain joins TRBV3-1 to TRBJ2-1; the match to TRBD2 covers 7 bases. Germline V gene data show CDR1 as LGHDT and CDR2 as YNNKEL (reference sequence). V dropped 3 bases and J dropped 3; count of bases not matched to a gene: 5. The CDR3 is 15 residues long. The CDR3 is CASSQTGLSYNEQFF. As DNA, the CDR3 is TGTGCCAGCAGCCAGACGGGACTAAGCTACAATGAGCAGTTCTTC.

Of note for this clonotype: The CDR3 end shows no conserved phenylalanine or tryptophan, and so a read error is likely. This chain links TRBV14 with TRBJ2-7; no definite D call. Matching the DNA end better, TRBJ2-1 makes the J call doubtful. This CDR3 has 11 residues. CDR1 and CDR2 (germline): SGHDN, FVKESK. CDR3 protein: CASSQFNEQFL. CDR3 bases: TGTGCCAGCAGCCAATTTAATGAGCAGTTCTTG.

This clonotype was seen more than once but under ten times. The chain has TRBV20-1 and TRBJ2-7; 12 bases are shared with TRBD2. Germline V gene lookup returns CDR1 DFQATT and CDR2 SNEGSKA (reference sequence). The junction had 7 bases not matched to a gene; V was cut back by 3 bases and J by 13 bases. The CDR3 runs 12 residues. CDR3 sequence (DNA): TGCAGTGCTAGGGCGCTAGCGGGGGGGAGTTACTTC. Protein: CSARALAGGSYF.

There are a few counts of this clonotype. V is TRBV28 and J is TRBJ2-5; possibly TRBD1 or TRBD2 for D (5 bases each). This CDR3 has 18 residues. The V gene's germline CDR1 is MDHEN and CDR2 SYDVKM. Trimming took 5 bases from V and 0 from J, leaving 22 bases between them. CDR3 nucleotides: TGTGCCAGCAGTGGGACCGAGGCAGGCCCCTGGTACCAAGAGACCCAGTACTTC. Translating gives CASSGTEAGPWYQETQYF.

The chain combines TRBV7-9 with TRBJ2-1; D gene uncertain. Germline V lookup: CDR1 SEHNR, CDR2 FQNEAQ (reference sequence). The CDR3 loop spans 16 amino acids. The V gene lost 1 base and the J gene lost 2 bases, with 12 bases spanning the gap. CDR3 coding DNA: TGTGCCAGCAGCTTAGGAGGCCAGCCTCCCTACAATGAGCAGTTCTTC. Its protein is CASSLGGQPPYNEQFF.

This clonotype was counted only a few times. The chain combines TRBV6-1 with TRBJ1-1; 12 bases are a match to TRBD1. This CDR3 spans 16 amino acids. Germline V gene data show CDR1 as MNHNS and CDR2 as SASEGT. J was trimmed by 3 bases and V by 4 bases; bases with no gene match: 6. DNA for the CDR3: TGTGCCAGCAGTGCCGGGACAGGGGGCTTGGACACTGAAGCTTTCTTT. Protein product: CASSAGTGGLDTEAFF.

The chain employs TRBV28 and TRBJ2-3; no clear D gene. The V gene lost 3 bases and the J gene lost 0 bases, with 10 bases spanning the gap. The CDR3 sequence is 15 residues long. Germline V gene sequence: CDR1 MDHEN, CDR2 SYDVKM. CDR3 amino acids: CASSLTEPSTDTQYF. CDR3 DNA: TGTGCCAGCAGTTTGACTGAGCCTAGCACAGATACGCAGTATTTT.

This chain uses TRBV7-6 with TRBJ2-5; 10 bases are shared with TRBD2. This CDR3 has 15 residues. Germline V lookup: CDR1 SGHVS, CDR2 FNYEAQ. J was trimmed by 2 bases and V by 7 bases; bases with no gene match: 7. The CDR3 sequence: CASTSGRAVQETQYF. The CDR3 DNA reads TGTGCCAGCACAAGCGGGAGGGCGGTACAAGAGACCCAGTACTTC.

This clonotype was observed a handful of times. This chain links TRBV5-1 with TRBJ2-1, with TRBD2 matching 14 bases. Germline assignment: CDR1 SGHRS and CDR2 YFSETQ. V shed 2 bases and J 4 bases; nucleotides not matched to a gene: 5. The length of the CDR3 is 17 residues. The CDR3 reads CASSFYGLAGGYNEQFF. The CDR3 region has the DNA TGCGCCAGCAGCTTCTACGGACTAGCGGGGGGTTACAATGAGCAGTTCTTC.

J is TRBJ2-7 and V is TRBV5-1, with a weak D call TRBD1 (6 bases). Per the germline V gene, CDR1 is SGHRS and CDR2 is YFSETQ. V dropped 3 bases and J dropped 6 bases, with 19 bases sitting between them. The CDR3 consists of 15 residues. DNA for the CDR3: TGCGCCAGCAGCTCGGACGTAGAAGTAGGGGGCGAGCAGTACTTC. Protein: CASSSDVEVGGEQYF.

This clonotype turned up a few times. The chain joins TRBV20-1 to TRBJ2-5; 12 bases agree with TRBD2. The V gene end was trimmed by 8 bases and the J gene end by 1 base; junction bases not matched to a gene: 8. The germline gives CDR1 DFQATT, CDR2 SNEGSKA (reference sequence). The length of the CDR3 is 15 residues. The CDR3 protein is CSPGTSGLPQETQYF. The CDR3 coding sequence is TGCAGTCCCGGGACTAGCGGGCTTCCCCAAGAGACCCAGTACTTC.

The rearrangement uses TRBV20-1 and TRBJ2-5; D unclear. Germline CDR1 and CDR2: DFQATT and SNEGSKA (reference sequence). V lost 0 bases, J lost 4 bases, and 12 bases lay in between. CDR3 size: 14 residues. Here the CDR3 reads CSARDRSKSETQYF. The CDR3 nucleotides are TGCAGTGCTAGAGACCGAAGCAAATCAGAGACCCAGTACTTC.

The rearrangement joins TRBV6-2 or TRBV6-3 to TRBJ1-2, with 9 nucleotides matching TRBD1. The CDR3 covers 16 residues. Per germline, CDR1 MNHEY and CDR2 SVGEGT. Trimming took 7 bases from V and 4 from J; bases not matched to a gene: 13. The chain's CDR3 is CASTATGGARIYGYTF. The CDR3 bases are TGTGCCAGCACCGCGACAGGGGGAGCGAGAATCTATGGCTACACCTTC.

This clonotype was seen a few times. A read error may account for a junction end that differs from germline. The chain couples TRBV3-1 to TRBJ1-1, with D possibly being TRBD1 (5 bases). The CDR3 consists of 15 residues. In germline, CDR1 is LGHDT, CDR2 YNNKEL (reference sequence). The CDR3 loop is CARSQVPGTGQLAFF. DNA for the CDR3: TGTGCCCGCAGCCAAGTCCCGGGAACGGGGCAACTGGCTTTCTTT.

This clonotype was observed a handful of times. The rearrangement links TRBV28 to TRBJ2-7; possible D gene TRBD1, 5 bases. The CDR3 length is 12 residues. CDR1 and CDR2 from the germline V gene are MDHEN and SYDVKM. Trimming removed 5 bases at V and 9 bases at J, with 14 bases between. The CDR3 loop is CASSAQTAWQYF. Here the CDR3 DNA reads TGTGCCAGCAGTGCGCAGACAGCCTGGCAGTACTTC.

This chain connects TRBV4-1 to TRBJ2-7, with D possibly TRBD1 on 6 matching bases. There are 15 residues in the CDR3. Germline lookup yields CDR1 MGHRA and CDR2 YSYEKL. V was trimmed by 0 bases and J by 3 bases, leaving 12 bases between them. The DNA of the CDR3 is TGCGCCAGCAGCCAAGAACAGGGCCCCGTCTACGAGCAGTACTTC. Encoded protein: CASSQEQGPVYEQYF.

A few counts support this clonotype. The genes are TRBV19 and TRBJ2-5; D remains ambiguous. Trimming pared 4 bases from V and 0 bases from J, leaving 3 bases between. Germline CDR1 and CDR2: LNHDA and SQIVND (reference sequence). There are 12 residues in the CDR3. CDR3 sequence: CASSTHQETQYF. The CDR3, as DNA: TGTGCCAGTAGTACCCACCAAGAGACCCAGTACTTC.

The chain combines TRBV20-1 with TRBJ2-5, with 13 bases identical to TRBD2. The CDR3 loop spans 16 amino acids. Germline V gene data show CDR1 as DFQATT and CDR2 as SNEGSKA (reference sequence). Losses at the gene ends were 5 bases for V and 0 bases for J; bases not matched to a gene: 6. The DNA of the CDR3 is TGCAGTGCTCTCTCGACTAGCGGGAGGCACCAAGAGACCCAGTACTTC. Translated, it gives CSALSTSGRHQETQYF.